What follows is one T cell receptor (beta chain) and its context. Researchers ran the PCR with 60 Vbeta and 13 Jbeta primers. Assay: immunoSEQ multiplex PCR; the TCRdb copy retains only in-frame clones and omits some. The table has some 150,000 clones, 79% seen once. These data belong to a study of cytomegalovirus exposure and HLA in healthy donors. Germline CDR1 SGHVS, CDR2 FNYEAQ. The CDR3 is 17 residues long. The V and J ends lost 2 bases and 4 bases, in that order; junction bases with no gene match: 10. The rearrangement uses TRBV7-6 and TRBJ2-1; TRBD2 matches 8 bases. The receptor's source is a man aged 45 to 65 in good health and CMV-seropositive. Sequenced material: PBMCs. Written as DNA, the CDR3 is TGTGCCAGCAGCTTAAGGGCGGGGGGCCTTCTGTACAATGAGCAGTTCTTC. Its protein is CASSLRAGGLLYNEQFF.